These 11 T cell receptor beta chains originate from one sample sequenced in a study of CXCR3-negative and CXCR3-positive naive CD8 T cells. The libraries of TRB cDNA were constructed through 5' RACE using UMI labels. TCRdb re-analyzed the 5' RACE reads; it lists each CDR3 protein once, without DNA. Recorded for this sample: under 8,000 distinct CDR3 sequences. The sample comprised naive CXCR3- CD8+ T cells from blood. Indicated subset: CD45RO-CCR7+CD27+CD95- naive CD8+ T cells lacking CXCR3 (TNR3-). The source is a human donor in good health. Some clones in this sample may be carry-over from other donors' samples.

This rearrangement joins TRBV6-1 to TRBJ2-4; TCRdb indicates TRBD1, and absent DNA this call remains unverified. Germline V gene sequence: CDR1 MNHNS, CDR2 SASEGT. The CDR3 sequence is 15 residues long. The CDR3: CASSALWGQGDIQYF.

V and J are TRBV2 and TRBJ2-1; the TCRdb call, TRBD1, lacks DNA for checking. The CDR3 runs to 15 residues. Germline loops: CDR1 SNHLY, CDR2 FYNNEI. The CDR3 spells CAIQIRERRYNEQFF.

The J gene is TRBJ2-5, the V gene TRBV28; as DNA is missing, the TRBD1 call by TCRdb cannot be tested. Germline V lookup: CDR1 MDHEN, CDR2 SYDVKM. The CDR3 is 13 amino acids. CDR3: CASFFTGMETQYF.

The chain links TRBV14 to TRBJ1-6. The CDR3 totals 16 residues. CDR1 SGHDN and CDR2 FVKESK come from the germline V gene. The CDR3 spells CASSQDQGTYNSPLHF.

The V gene is TRBV13, the J gene TRBJ2-7; TCRdb's D call of TRBD1 is untestable without DNA. Germline loops: CDR1 PRHDT, CDR2 FYEKMQ (reference sequence). The CDR3 has 18 amino acids. CDR3 sequence: CASSLGLRRFGASYEQYF.

According to its frequency, this clonotype is medium-sized. CDR3 protein: CSADPGLAHYNEQFF. The chain combines TRBV20-1 with TRBJ2-1; as DNA is missing, the TRBD2 call by TCRdb cannot be tested. CDR1 and CDR2 from the germline V gene are DFQATT and SNEGSKA (reference sequence). CDR3 length: 15 amino acids.

The chain links TRBV10-3 to TRBJ2-5. Germline V lookup: CDR1 ENHRY, CDR2 SYGVKD. CDR3 length equals 11 residues. CDR3 amino acids: CAIRAEETQYF.

Measured by frequency, this clonotype is medium-sized (0.01 to 0.1%). The CDR3 sequence is CASSQSGTGGFYEQFF. The chain recombines TRBV23-1 with TRBJ2-1; TCRdb's assignment of TRBD1 cannot be checked, as there is no DNA. TRBV23-1 is reported as an ORF; its role is uncertain. This CDR3 has 16 amino acids.

This clonotype is medium-sized by frequency. The V call is TRBV28, the J call TRBJ2-1; no DNA is available, so the TRBD1 call from TCRdb remains unchecked. The CDR3 spans 15 residues. Germline CDR1 is MDHEN and CDR2 is SYDVKM. Here the CDR3 reads CASSADTVRDNEQFF. Complete variable domain (other parts from reference TRBV28 and TRBJ2-1): DVKVTQSSRYLVKRTGEKVFLECVQDMDHENMFWYRQDPGLGLRLIYFSYDVKMKEKGDIPEGYSVSREKKERFSLILESASTNQTSMYLCASSADTVRDNEQFFGPGTRLTVL.

The gene calls are TRBV29-1 and TRBJ2-2; absent DNA, TCRdb's TRBD2 call cannot be checked. The CDR3 length is 19 residues. Germline V gene lookup returns CDR1 SQVTM and CDR2 ANQGSEA. The CDR3 sequence is CSVEDPRENTASVTGELFF.

This clonotype is medium-sized by frequency. The rearrangement links TRBV19 to TRBJ2-7; TCRdb's assignment of TRBD1 cannot be checked, as there is no DNA. The CDR3 length is 14 residues. Per the germline V gene, CDR1 is LNHDA and CDR2 is SQIVND (reference sequence). This chain's CDR3 is CASTPAGSEYEQYF.